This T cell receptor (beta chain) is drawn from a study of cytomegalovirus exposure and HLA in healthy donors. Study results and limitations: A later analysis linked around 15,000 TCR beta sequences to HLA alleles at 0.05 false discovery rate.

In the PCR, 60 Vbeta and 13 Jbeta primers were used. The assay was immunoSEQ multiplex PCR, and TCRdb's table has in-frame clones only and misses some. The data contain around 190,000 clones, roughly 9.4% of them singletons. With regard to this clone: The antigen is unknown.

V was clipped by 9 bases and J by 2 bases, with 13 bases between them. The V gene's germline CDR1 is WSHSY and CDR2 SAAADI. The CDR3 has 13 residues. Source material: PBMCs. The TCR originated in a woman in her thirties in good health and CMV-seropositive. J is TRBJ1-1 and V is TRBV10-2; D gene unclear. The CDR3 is CARRASSNTEAFF. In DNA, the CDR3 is TGCGCCAGGAGGGCTTCCTCCAACACTGAAGCTTTCTTT.